This T cell receptor beta chain was identified in a study of metastatic and nonmetastatic thyroid tumors. About the research overall: Samples came from malignant and benign thyroid patients, and repertoires were compared across blood and tumor or nodule tissue.

The CDR3 extends over 13 amino acids. Germline V gives CDR1 MNHGY, CDR2 SVAAGI. Thyroid surgery had not been preceded by any treatment in any patient. In the source study's methods: Clinicopathological groups of papillary thyroid cancer showed CDR3 differences that were used to build a distant-metastasis classifier. TCRdb ran MiXCR on the PCR reads. Here the V and J calls rest on TCRdb's processing, not on the authors' analysis. The repertoire holds about 28,000 clones, roughly 15% seen once, with about 4.8% in the top ten. Study findings and constraints: Malignant thyroid tumors reportedly exceeded benign nodules significantly in TCR beta diversity, with the difference appearing in blood and tumor.

The sample holds a few counts of this clone. Its antigen is not known. An end of the junction differs from the germline gene, which may be a read error. The sequence came from a female donor with papillary thyroid cancer or a benign thyroid nodule (not recorded which). Some clones in this sample may be carry-over from other donors' samples. Sequenced input: blood. The chain combines TRBV6-9 with TRBJ2-5, with D maybe TRBD1 (6 bases). CDR3 DNA sequence: TGTGCCAGCAGTCATCCAGGGGTGGAGACCCAGCACTTC. Translating it yields CASSHPGVETQHF.